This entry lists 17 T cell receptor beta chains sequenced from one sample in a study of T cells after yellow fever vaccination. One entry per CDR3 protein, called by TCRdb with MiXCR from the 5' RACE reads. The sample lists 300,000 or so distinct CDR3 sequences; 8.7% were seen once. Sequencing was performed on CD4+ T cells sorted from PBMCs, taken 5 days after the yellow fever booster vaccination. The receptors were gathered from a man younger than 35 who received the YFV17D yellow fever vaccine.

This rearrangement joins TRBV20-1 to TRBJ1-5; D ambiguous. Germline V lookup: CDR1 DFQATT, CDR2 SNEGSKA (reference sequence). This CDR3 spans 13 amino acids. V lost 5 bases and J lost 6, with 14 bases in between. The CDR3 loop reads CSALKGVGQPQHF. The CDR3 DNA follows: TGCAGTGCTCTGAAGGGAGTAGGTCAGCCCCAGCATTTT.

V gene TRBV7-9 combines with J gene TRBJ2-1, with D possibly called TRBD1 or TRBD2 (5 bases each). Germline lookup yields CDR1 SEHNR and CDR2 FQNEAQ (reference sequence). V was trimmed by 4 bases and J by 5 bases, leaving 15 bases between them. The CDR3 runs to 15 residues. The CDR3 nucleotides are TGTGCCAGCAGCTCACTCCGGGACGGAAACAATGAGCAGTTCTTC. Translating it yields CASSSLRDGNNEQFF.

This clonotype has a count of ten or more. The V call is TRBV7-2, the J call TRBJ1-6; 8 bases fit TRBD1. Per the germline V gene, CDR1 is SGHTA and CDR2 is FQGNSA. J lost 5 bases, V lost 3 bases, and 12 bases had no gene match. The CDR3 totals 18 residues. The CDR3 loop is CASSFFAMGTGDNSPLHF. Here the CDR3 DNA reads TGTGCCAGCAGCTTTTTCGCCATGGGGACAGGTGATAATTCACCCCTCCACTTT.

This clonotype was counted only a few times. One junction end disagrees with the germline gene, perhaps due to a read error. CDR3 region: CPRGTYEQHF. CDR3 coding DNA: TGTCCTCGAGGGACCTACGAGCAGCACTTC. The chain employs TRBV27 and TRBJ2-7; D could derive from TRBD1 or TRBD2 (5 bases each). The CDR3 totals 10 residues. Germline-derived CDR1 and CDR2 are MNHEY and SMNVEV (reference sequence).

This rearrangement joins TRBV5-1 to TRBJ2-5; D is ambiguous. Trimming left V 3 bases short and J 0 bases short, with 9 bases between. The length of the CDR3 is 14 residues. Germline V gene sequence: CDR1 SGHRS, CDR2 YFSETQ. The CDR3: CASSWSQYQETQYF. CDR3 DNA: TGCGCCAGCAGCTGGAGCCAGTACCAAGAGACCCAGTACTTC.

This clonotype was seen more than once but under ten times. As DNA, the CDR3 is TGTGCCAGCAGCTCCTATGGGTTGTCGGACAATGAGCAGTTCTTC. It encodes CASSSYGLSDNEQFF. The rearrangement joins TRBV7-2 to TRBJ2-1; D not certain. CDR3 length: 15 amino acids. CDR1 SGHTA and CDR2 FQGNSA come from the germline V gene. V was pared by 4 bases and J by 5 bases, with 15 bases between.

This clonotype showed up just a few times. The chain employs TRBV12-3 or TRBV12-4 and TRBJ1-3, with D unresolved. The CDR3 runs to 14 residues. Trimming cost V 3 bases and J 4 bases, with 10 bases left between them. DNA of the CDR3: TGTGCCAGCAGTTTGCAGACGGCGGGAAACACCATATATTTT. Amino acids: CASSLQTAGNTIYF.

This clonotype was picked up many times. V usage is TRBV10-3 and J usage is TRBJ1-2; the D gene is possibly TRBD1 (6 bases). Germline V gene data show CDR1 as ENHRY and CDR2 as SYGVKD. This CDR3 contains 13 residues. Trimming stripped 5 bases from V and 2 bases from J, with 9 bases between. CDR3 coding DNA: TGTGCCATCAGTTGGGACACCAACTATGGCTACACCTTC. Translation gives CAISWDTNYGYTF.

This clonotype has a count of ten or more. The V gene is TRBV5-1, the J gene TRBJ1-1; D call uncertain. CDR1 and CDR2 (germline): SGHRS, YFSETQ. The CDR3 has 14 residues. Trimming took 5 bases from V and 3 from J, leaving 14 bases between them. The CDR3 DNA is TGCGCCAGCAGGGACTCTCCGGAGCACACTGAAGCTTTCTTT. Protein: CASRDSPEHTEAFF.

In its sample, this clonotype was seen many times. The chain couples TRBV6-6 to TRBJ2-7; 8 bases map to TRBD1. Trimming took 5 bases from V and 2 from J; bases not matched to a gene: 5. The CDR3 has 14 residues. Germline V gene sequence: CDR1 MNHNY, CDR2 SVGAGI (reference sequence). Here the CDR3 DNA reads TGTGCCAGCAGTCCGGGACAGGCGCCCTACGAGCAGTACGTC. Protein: CASSPGQAPYEQYV.

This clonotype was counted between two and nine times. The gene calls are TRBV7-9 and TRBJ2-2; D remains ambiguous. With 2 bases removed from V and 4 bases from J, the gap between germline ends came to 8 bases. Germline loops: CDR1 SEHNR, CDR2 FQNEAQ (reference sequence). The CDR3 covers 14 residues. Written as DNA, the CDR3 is TGTGCCAGCAGCTTACGCCAGACCACCGGGGAGCTGTTTTTT. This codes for CASSLRQTTGELFF.

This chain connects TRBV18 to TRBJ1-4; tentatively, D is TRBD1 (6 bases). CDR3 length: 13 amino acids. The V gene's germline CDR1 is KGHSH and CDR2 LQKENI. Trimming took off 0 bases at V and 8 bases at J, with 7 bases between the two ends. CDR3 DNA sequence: TGTGCCAGCTCACCACCTACAGGGGAAAAACTGTTTTTT. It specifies CASSPPTGEKLFF.

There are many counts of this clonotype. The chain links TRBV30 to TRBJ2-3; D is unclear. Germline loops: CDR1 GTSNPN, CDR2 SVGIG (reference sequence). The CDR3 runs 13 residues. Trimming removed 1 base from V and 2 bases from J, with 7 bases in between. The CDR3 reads CAWSGGNTDTQYF. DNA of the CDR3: TGTGCCTGGAGTGGGGGAAACACAGATACGCAGTATTTT.

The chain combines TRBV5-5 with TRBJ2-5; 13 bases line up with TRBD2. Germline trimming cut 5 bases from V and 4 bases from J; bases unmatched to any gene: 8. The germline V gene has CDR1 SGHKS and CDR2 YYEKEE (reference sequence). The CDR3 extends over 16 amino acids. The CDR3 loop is CASRWTSGGSSETQYF. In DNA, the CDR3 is TGTGCCAGCAGGTGGACTAGCGGGGGATCGTCAGAGACCCAGTACTTC.

As DNA, the CDR3 is TGTGCCAGCAGTTACCCCTACCGGGGAGGGCCCCACAATGAGCAGTTCTTC. As protein: CASSYPYRGGPHNEQFF. V gene TRBV6-2 or TRBV6-3 combines with J gene TRBJ2-1, with TRBD2 matching over 7 bases. Germline CDR1 MNHEY, CDR2 SVGEGT. V gave up 2 bases and J gave up 5 bases; unmatched junction bases: 12. The CDR3 is 17 amino acids.

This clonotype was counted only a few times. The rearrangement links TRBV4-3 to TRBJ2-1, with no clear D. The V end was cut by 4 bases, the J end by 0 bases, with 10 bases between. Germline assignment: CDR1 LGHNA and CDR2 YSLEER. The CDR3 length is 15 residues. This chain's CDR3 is CASSPWASSYNEQFF. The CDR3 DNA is TGCGCCAGCAGCCCTTGGGCGAGCTCCTACAATGAGCAGTTCTTC.

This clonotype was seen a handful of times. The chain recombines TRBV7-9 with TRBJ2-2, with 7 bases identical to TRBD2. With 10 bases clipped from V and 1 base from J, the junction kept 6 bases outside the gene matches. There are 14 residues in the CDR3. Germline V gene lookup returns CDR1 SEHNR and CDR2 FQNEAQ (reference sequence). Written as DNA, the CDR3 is TGTGCCACCCGGGGAGGGGAGAACACCGGGGAGCTGTTTTTT. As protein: CATRGGENTGELFF. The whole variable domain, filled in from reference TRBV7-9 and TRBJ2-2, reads DTGVSQNPRHKITKRGQNVTFRCDPISEHNRLYWYRQTLGQGPEFLTYFQNEAQLEKSRLLSDRFSAERPKGSFSTLEIQRTEQGDSAMYLCATRGGENTGELFFGEGSRLTVL.